These 5 T cell receptor beta chains were all obtained from the same sample, sequenced in a study of T cell responses to AZD1222 COVID-19 vaccine (dated by TCRdb to the early 2020s). Libraries were built with the immunoSEQ multiplex PCR assay. What TCRdb holds here is the immuneACCESS table cut down to in-frame rearrangements. Part of the clones is not present; checked against another copy, under half of the missing clones reflect an unresolved V gene, and the others are unexplained. Recorded for this sample are about 100,000 clones; 75% to 95% of them occurred a single time. The ten largest clonotypes hold 1.3% of the sample. The time point label on this specimen signifies: baseline before first vaccination. This specimen was peripheral blood, taken on day 0 of AZD1222 vaccination. The receptor source for this set is an adult in good health.

The rearrangement links TRBV10-2 to TRBJ2-7; TRBD2 matches at 11 bases. CDR3 size: 15 residues. Germline trimming cut 6 bases from V and 0 bases from J; bases unmatched to any gene: 4. Germline-derived CDR1 and CDR2 are WSHSY and SAAADI. In DNA, the CDR3 is TGCGCCAGCAGATATACTAGCGGGGGCTCCTACGAGCAGTACTTC. Its translation is CASRYTSGGSYEQYF.

The V gene is TRBV19, the J gene TRBJ1-2; no clear D gene. CDR3 length: 14 amino acids. V lost 7 bases and J lost 3, with 15 bases in between. In germline, CDR1 is LNHDA, CDR2 SQIVND (reference sequence). The CDR3 region is CASTGPTPDYGYTF. CDR3 sequence (DNA): TGTGCCAGTACCGGACCTACCCCCGACTATGGCTACACCTTC.

The chain is built from TRBV27 and TRBJ2-3, with D tentatively TRBD1 or TRBD2 (5 bases each). CDR1 is MNHEY and CDR2 is SMNVEV in the germline V gene (reference sequence). This CDR3 spans 15 amino acids. The V end was cut by 3 bases, the J end by 1 base, with 11 bases between. This chain's CDR3 is CASSLPGLGTDTQYF. In DNA, the CDR3 is TGTGCCAGCAGTTTGCCGGGGCTTGGCACAGATACGCAGTATTTT.

CDR3 amino acids: CASKAYDTEAFF. As DNA, the CDR3 is TGTGCCAGCAAGGCCTACGACACTGAAGCTTTCTTT. This chain joins TRBV6-5 and TRBJ1-1; D gene uncertain. Germline loops: CDR1 MNHEY, CDR2 SVGAGI. CDR3 length equals 12 residues. Trimming stripped 7 bases from V and 3 bases from J, with 9 bases between.

The rearrangement joins TRBV25-1 to TRBJ2-6; D not certain. V lost 8 bases and J lost 13, with 24 bases in between. Germline V gene sequence: CDR1 MGHDK, CDR2 SYGVNS. CDR3 size: 15 residues. CDR3 sequence reads: CASGPSNGQLGVLTF. The CDR3 nucleotides read TGTGCCAGCGGGCCCTCGAACGGGCAGCTGGGGGTCCTGACTTTC.